At least ten counts were recorded for the clone carrying this T cell receptor (beta chain). These data belong to a study of low-dose radiotherapy and immunotherapy resistance in tumors. Alpha- and beta-chain coverage of first-strand cDNA came from TRAV- and TRBV-specific primers. With a constant-region primer and a V-primer adapter, TCRs were subjected to approximately 20 PCR cycles of amplification. TCRdb reprocessed the reads via MiXCR and lists one record per CDR3 protein. The table shows nearly 95,000 distinct CDR3 sequences, with roughly a tenth occurring only once. The time point is: before trial treatment. The presence of advanced solid tumors lacking tumor-infiltrating lymphocytes characterized eligible patients. The source is a male donor with prostate cancer. Sequencing was performed on PBMCs, taken before treatment.

The CDR3 reads CASSSYRQGRVDQPQHF. In DNA form, the CDR3 reads TGTGCCAGCAGCTCCTATAGACAGGGGAGAGTGGATCAGCCCCAGCATTTT. V and J are TRBV7-2 and TRBJ1-5, with 8 nucleotides matching TRBD1. Germline V gene sequence: CDR1 SGHTA, CDR2 FQGNSA. V shed 4 bases and J 5 bases; nucleotides not matched to a gene: 13. The length of the CDR3 is 17 residues.